This T cell receptor (beta chain) was captured by sequencing in a study of cytomegalovirus exposure and HLA in healthy donors listed by TCRdb under 2017. Study-wide context: In an earlier analysis of fewer than 750 of the donors, around 300 Gb of sequence data and some 120 million unique TCR beta sequences from 180 million or so T cells were reported. HLA typing covered class I and class II loci at four-digit resolution. An early release that covered fewer than 800 HLA-typed donors contained approximately 300 gigabases of sequencing data and tens of millions of unique TCR sequences. Rather than drawing on any new phenotypic data, the later analysis identified candidate immune exposures from TCR beta sequences and the way those sequences occurred across donors. The number of donors typed differed by locus, with about 620-630 for A, B, C, DRB1 and DQB1, around 500 for DQA1, about 610 for DPA1, and approximately 470 for DPB1. All discovery cohort repertoires had been generated on a single sequencing platform. Genome-wide SNP genotypes for about 60% of the roughly 670 donors were used in a later genetic analysis, which treated that subset as a discovery cohort. Donor age, sex, ethnicity and CMV serostatus were compiled alongside the repertoire data. The study combined high-throughput TCR immunosequencing, statistical association of individual TCRs with disease status, and machine learning to predict cytomegalovirus infection status. Several DR-DQ haplotypes were handled as single units for association and clustering, since linkage in the cohort was strong. The study used immunosequencing to profile the T cell repertoires of 600 to 850 subjects and linked those repertoires to cytomegalovirus serostatus. Across some 400 genotyped donors of the cohort, an average of approximately 240,000 unique TCR beta nucleotide sequences per donor were sequenced, and approximately 17% of those sequences were non-productive. Along with the approximately 600-subject first cohort, a separate validation cohort of over a hundred different subjects was used. To study patterns of TCR occurrence, a later analysis re-analyzed previously published TCR beta repertoires from under 750 donors and added high-resolution HLA genotyping. An earlier analysis of 587 of the donors used high-throughput TCR beta sequencing to judge whether each TCR beta V gene segment behaved as functional or pseudogenic. The study was designed to test whether signatures of past pathogen exposure could be identified by cataloging public T cell receptors. The genetic ancestry cluster associated with self-reported Caucasian donors included 81% of the 398 genotyped donors. The full study reports these points: It was suggested by the authors that the approach could potentially be generalized to other disease states and immunological phenotypes. An association between a missense DCLRE1C variant and V-gene and J-gene trimming of TCR beta chains was found in a later genetic analysis and replicated in an independent cohort. In a later analysis, HLA-associated TCR beta chains were found to be more clonally expanded and to have lower generation probabilities than equally common non-associated chains. Presence/absence analyses assumed roughly uniform sequencing depth across donors, an assumption that may not hold. Assigning TCR associations to individual alleles was difficult when HLA alleles, especially DR and DQ, strongly co-occurred. A total of 150 to 200 TCR beta chains were listed by the study as associated with cytomegalovirus. In a later analysis, the rate of TCR association differed among HLA loci, with DRB1 alleles having the most associated TCRs and HLA-C alleles having the fewest. A group of highly shared sequence variants was considered likely to be a technical artifact of the sequencing pipeline. Linkage disequilibrium might explain the correlated functional status among segregating V segments, but an unknown experimental factor could not be ruled out. In a later analysis, most CMV-associated TCR beta chains were found to appear HLA-restricted, with HLA associations seemingly driven largely by CMV exposure. Because some donors lacked HLA typing at each locus, the association tests relied only on the typed subset. According to a later analysis, parvovirus B19, influenza, CMV and Epstein-Barr virus appeared linked to several top co-occurrence clusters. The classifier was reported to diagnose cytomegalovirus status with high specificity and sensitivity in both the original cohort and the validation cohort. At a false discovery rate of 0.05, a later analysis linked approximately 18,000 TCR beta sequences to specific HLA alleles. The earlier analysis of almost 600 of the donors excluded fewer than 20 rarely observed V segments, including chromosome 9 orphons, because counts were too low. A later genetic analysis reported fewer N-insertions in productive TCRs among donors in an Asian-associated ancestry cluster than the roughly 720-donor mean. CMV serostatus was the only immune exposure information available for the cohort. This cohort had only TCR beta chains sequenced, and the lack of alpha or paired-chain data limited which features could be detected. While some public TCRs were present in many individuals, most TCR sequences turned up only very rarely across donors. In an earlier analysis of several hundred of the donors, most TCR beta V segments were observed in productive rearrangements about 87% or about 30% of the time, broadly matching IMGT annotations. Three of the identified cytomegalovirus-associated TCR beta chains were confirmed in vitro to be specific for cytomegalovirus antigens. A further reported finding was that TCR beta sequences accurately predicted the HLA-A and HLA-B alleles for most subjects in the first cohort.

Receptor amplification or capture employed the immunoSEQ multiplex PCR assay. For the multiplex PCR, a mixture combining 60 forward primers for TCR Vbeta segments and 13 reverse primers for TCR Jbeta segments was used. The CDR3 region of rearranged TCR beta genes was amplified from genomic DNA by a multiplex PCR assay. The Illumina HiSeq System was used to sequence the amplified TCR beta libraries as 87-base-pair reads. As for the authors' bioinformatics: A later analysis counted some 74 million unique TCR beta chains across the 690 or so repertoires, and some 11 million of these chains were shared by at least two donors. Raw reads were error-corrected and collapsed into unique sequences by a nearest-neighbor algorithm in which closely related sequences were merged to remove PCR and sequencing errors. Alignment of CDR3 sequences to IMGT reference sequences was used to assign V, D and J gene segments. Each retained sequence needed at least a six-nucleotide match to both a V gene segment and a J gene segment. Rearrangements were classified as productive when the CDR3 lacked stop codons and remained in frame with V and J, and all other rearrangements were classified as non-productive. CDR3 was defined by IMGT convention, running from the second conserved V-encoded cysteine to the conserved J-encoded phenylalanine. In an earlier analysis of 550 to 650 of the donors, sequences lacking an unambiguous match to a single V gene segment were excluded. An earlier analysis of approximately 590 of the donors called V segments functional above 56.7% productive rearrangements and segregating when the between-donor standard deviation exceeded 5%. A statistical classification framework was built for diagnosing cytomegalovirus status from the catalog of TCR beta chain sequences. In a later analysis, TCR nucleotide sequences were compared against IMGT/GENE-DB human TR gene sequences so that V and J genes could be assigned. In a later analysis, CDR3 sequences and most-parsimonious VDJ recombination scenarios were assigned using the TCRdist pipeline. A later analysis defined each TCR beta chain by its CDR3 amino acid sequence plus V-gene family, and excluded reads lacking a unique V-gene family. As a way to deal with suspected cross-contamination and a sequencing artifact, a later analysis dropped 592 nucleotide sequences that were highly shared and had low generation probability. In a later analysis, a clonal expansion index for each public chain was calculated from normalized within-repertoire ranks of inferred template counts. In a later analysis, generation probabilities were computed with a VDJ recombination model fitted to out-of-frame rearrangements, and the resulting probabilities were checked against IGoR. In a later analysis, hypergeometric tests were used to score TCR-TCR, TCR-HLA and TCR-CMV co-occurrence, with a repertoire-size bias correction applied to TCR pairs. A later analysis estimated false discovery rates by permuting HLA or CMV assignments 20 times. In a later analysis, co-occurring TCRs were grouped using DBSCAN, with TCRdist sequence similarity added in when clustering inside HLA-allele-positive subsets. Repertoires with fewer than 30,000 or more than 120,000 public chains were left out of co-occurrence clustering, as were about five repertoires with anomalous nucleotide sharing. The clones in this table, taken by TCRdb from immuneACCESS, are in-frame only. Not every clone is retained; where verified, under half of the shortfall comes from an unresolved V gene, and the cause of the rest is unknown. That table gives V, J and clone size, and the DNA gave D and trimming. The sample profile shows more than 50,000 clones; less than 75% of them were found once. The ten largest clones capture roughly 22% of the sample.

This clone was detected a few times. The clone's antigen remains unknown. Per-base quality was not reported, and no clone a single base away is much larger than it. The cohort consisted of more than 650 healthy bone marrow donors. At the time of sampling, every cohort member was nominally healthy, though immune exposures that went unrecorded were likely present. The donor tested CMV seropositive, placing the donor among the 289 seropositive members of the cohort. Each donor provided a peripheral blood sample, and peripheral blood mononuclear cells were used for TCR beta sequencing. The Qiagen DNeasy Blood Extraction Kit was used to extract genomic DNA from the blood cell samples. The sequence was collected from a woman between 45 and 65 years old in good health and CMV-seropositive. Sequenced sample: PBMCs.

Here the CDR3 is given as CASSRGSSGANVLTF. The nucleotide sequence reads TGTGCCAGCAGTAGGGGGTCTTCTGGGGCCAACGTCCTGACTTTC. This receptor chain uses TRBV2 and TRBJ2-6; D gene: possibly TRBD1, on 6 matching bases. The CDR3, cysteine through phenylalanine, is 15 amino acids long. Only the CDR3 part of the read is kept: 45 bases, read in frame from the first base. Taken from the germline V gene, the CDR1 and CDR2 loops are SNHLY and FYNNEI. Trimming at the junction amounts to 5 bases on V and 1 base on J, and the germline ends lie 9 bases apart.